This is a list of T cell receptor beta chains from one sample in a study of blood T cell repertoires in COVID-19. Clones were read by immunoSEQ multiplex PCR, and TCRdb kept only the in-frame ones, dropping some. Among about 200,000 clones listed, 86% were seen once. Sequencing was performed on peripheral blood. Receptors originate from a man aged 30 to 45 who had recovered from COVID-19. The CDR3 runs from the conserved cysteine through the conserved F or W. Each record gives: clone size, D gene, J gene, V gene, CDR3 DNA, CDR3 protein. D genes are given only for firm matches. Only some rows state a clone size, as once, few, many or a class for expanded clones.

clone size: .; D gene: .; J gene: TRBJ2-5; V gene: TRBV28; CDR3 DNA: TGTGCCAGCAGCGCCCAGTTGGCGGGGAACCAGTACTTC; CDR3 protein: CASSAQLAGNQYF
clone size: .; D gene: .; J gene: TRBJ1-4; V gene: TRBV7-9; CDR3 DNA: TGTGCCAGCAGCCCCCTAAACCCCGGGGTGTCTAATGAAAAACTGTTTTTT; CDR3 protein: CASSPLNPGVSNEKLFF
clone size: few; D gene: .; J gene: TRBJ1-5; V gene: TRBV10-3; CDR3 DNA: TGTGCCATCAGTCAGTTGGGGGCTGTCAACAATCAGCCCCAGCATTTT; CDR3 protein: CAISQLGAVNNQPQHF
clone size: .; D gene: .; J gene: TRBJ2-2; V gene: TRBV7-9; CDR3 DNA: TGTGCCAGCAGCGTTGGACACCTTCTGACCGGGGAGCTGTTTTTT; CDR3 protein: CASSVGHLLTGELFF
clone size: .; D gene: TRBD2; J gene: TRBJ2-3; V gene: TRBV7-9; CDR3 DNA: TGTGCCAGCAGCCTCCGGGGGGGACTAGCGGGGTTTGGAGATACGCAGTATTTT; CDR3 protein: CASSLRGGLAGFGDTQYF
clone size: .; D gene: .; J gene: TRBJ1-5; V gene: TRBV2; CDR3 DNA: TGTGCCAGCAGGTACAGGGCGGCGGAGAATCAGCCCCAGCATTTT; CDR3 protein: CASRYRAAENQPQHF
clone size: .; D gene: TRBD2; J gene: TRBJ2-6; V gene: TRBV6-1; CDR3 DNA: TGTGCCAGCAGTGGGACTAGCGGGGGGTTCTCTGGGGCCAACGTCCTGACTTTC; CDR3 protein: CASSGTSGGFSGANVLTF
clone size: once; D gene: TRBD2; J gene: TRBJ2-1; V gene: TRBV7-7; CDR3 DNA: TGTGCCAGCAGCCAAACTTTGGGACTAGCACTCAATGAGCAGTTCTTC; CDR3 protein: CASSQTLGLALNEQFF
clone size: medium-sized; D gene: TRBD1; J gene: TRBJ1-2; V gene: TRBV5-8; CDR3 DNA: TGTGCCAGCAGCTTGACAGGGGCTAACTATGGCTACACCTTC; CDR3 protein: CASSLTGANYGYTF
clone size: .; D gene: TRBD1; J gene: TRBJ1-5; V gene: TRBV11-2; CDR3 DNA: TGTGCCAGCAGCTTAGGGGACAGGGAAAGCAATCAGCCCCAGCATTTT; CDR3 protein: CASSLGDRESNQPQHF
clone size: .; D gene: .; J gene: TRBJ1-2; V gene: TRBV12-3/TRBV12-4; CDR3 DNA: TGTGCCAGCAGTTTGGGCCGGGGTGGCTACACCTTC; CDR3 protein: CASSLGRGGYTF
clone size: .; D gene: .; J gene: TRBJ2-2; V gene: TRBV27; CDR3 DNA: TGTGCCAGCAGTTTCAGGGGCGTCGTCGTCGGGGAGCTGTTTTTT; CDR3 protein: CASSFRGVVVGELFF
clone size: .; D gene: .; J gene: TRBJ1-6; V gene: TRBV5-8; CDR3 DNA: TGTGCCAGCAGCTTGGGGGTGTCTAGGTCACCCCTCCACTTT; CDR3 protein: CASSLGVSRSPLHF
clone size: .; D gene: .; J gene: TRBJ2-7; V gene: TRBV5-4; CDR3 DNA: TGTGCCAGCAGCTTGGGAGCAGGATACTCCTACGAGCAGTACTTC; CDR3 protein: CASSLGAGYSYEQYF
clone size: .; D gene: .; J gene: TRBJ2-3; V gene: TRBV29-1; CDR3 DNA: TGCAGCGCTACTACTAGAAGCGATACGCAGTATTTT; CDR3 protein: CSATTRSDTQYF
clone size: .; D gene: TRBD2; J gene: TRBJ2-1; V gene: TRBV5-1; CDR3 DNA: TGCGCCAGCCCTAGCGGGGGCCACAATGAGCAGTTCTTC; CDR3 protein: CASPSGGHNEQFF
clone size: few; D gene: .; J gene: TRBJ1-1; V gene: TRBV6-1; CDR3 DNA: TGTGCCAGCAGTGAAGCCCAGGGTAAAATTGGGGAAGCTTTCTTT; CDR3 protein: CASSEAQGKIGEAFF
clone size: .; D gene: .; J gene: TRBJ1-5; V gene: TRBV3-1/TRBV3-2; CDR3 DNA: TGTGCCAGCAGCCCCAATGAGCTTCAGCCCCAGCATTTT; CDR3 protein: CASSPNELQPQHF
clone size: .; D gene: TRBD1; J gene: TRBJ2-1; V gene: TRBV5-1; CDR3 DNA: TGCGCCAGCAGCGACGGGGACAGGGGCCACAATGAGCAGTTCTTC; CDR3 protein: CASSDGDRGHNEQFF
clone size: once; D gene: .; J gene: TRBJ2-7; V gene: TRBV12-3/TRBV12-4; CDR3 DNA: TGTGCCAGCAGTTCAGGGTCCGAGCAGTACTTC; CDR3 protein: CASSSGSEQYF
clone size: .; D gene: TRBD2; J gene: TRBJ2-5; V gene: TRBV5-4; CDR3 DNA: TGTGCCAGCAGCAAGGGACTAGCGGATGGGGGGGCCCAGTACTTC; CDR3 protein: CASSKGLADGGAQYF
clone size: once; D gene: TRBD1; J gene: TRBJ1-4; V gene: TRBV7-6; CDR3 DNA: TGTGCCAGCCGGGACAGTGATATGAAACTGTTTTTT; CDR3 protein: CASRDSDMKLFF
clone size: .; D gene: TRBD1; J gene: TRBJ2-7; V gene: TRBV19; CDR3 DNA: TGTGCCAGTAGTGTGCAGACAGGGGTCATACGGGAGCAGTACTTC; CDR3 protein: CASSVQTGVIREQYF
clone size: .; D gene: .; J gene: TRBJ2-5; V gene: TRBV11-3; CDR3 DNA: TGTGCCAGCAGCCCGTCCCTCCGGGAGACCCAGTACTTC; CDR3 protein: CASSPSLRETQYF
clone size: .; D gene: TRBD1; J gene: TRBJ1-1; V gene: TRBV6-5; CDR3 DNA: TGTGCCAGCAGCTACTACAGGGGCGTGAACACTGAAGCTTTCTTT; CDR3 protein: CASSYYRGVNTEAFF
clone size: once; D gene: .; J gene: TRBJ2-2; V gene: TRBV5-4; CDR3 DNA: TGTGCCAGCAGCCACCCGGACAAAAACACCGGGGAGCTGTTTTTT; CDR3 protein: CASSHPDKNTGELFF
clone size: .; D gene: .; J gene: TRBJ1-4; V gene: TRBV11-2; CDR3 DNA: TGTGCCAGCAGCCTCGCACCGGGATTTACTAATGAAAAACTGTTTTTT; CDR3 protein: CASSLAPGFTNEKLFF
clone size: .; D gene: TRBD1; J gene: TRBJ2-1; V gene: TRBV5-1; CDR3 DNA: TGCGCCAGCAGCTTGGAGGCCGGACAGGGGGCGAGGAATGAGCAGTTCTTC; CDR3 protein: CASSLEAGQGARNEQFF
clone size: .; D gene: TRBD2; J gene: TRBJ2-3; V gene: TRBV3-1/TRBV3-2; CDR3 DNA: TGTGCCAGCAGCCAGCCTGCGGGACTAGCGCGGACGTTAAGTACAGATACGCAGTATTTT; CDR3 protein: CASSQPAGLARTLSTDTQYF
clone size: .; D gene: .; J gene: TRBJ1-6; V gene: TRBV6-6; CDR3 DNA: TGTGCCAGCACCGTCGGGGGGTCCTATAATTCACCCCTCCACTTT; CDR3 protein: CASTVGGSYNSPLHF
clone size: .; D gene: TRBD1; J gene: TRBJ2-3; V gene: TRBV19; CDR3 DNA: TGTGCCAGTAGTATAGGACAGGGGGCCCCAGATACGCAGTATTTT; CDR3 protein: CASSIGQGAPDTQYF
clone size: .; D gene: .; J gene: TRBJ2-3; V gene: TRBV24-1; CDR3 DNA: TGTGCCACCAGCAGCGGCCTCACAGATACGCAGTATTTT; CDR3 protein: CATSSGLTDTQYF
clone size: .; D gene: .; J gene: TRBJ2-1; V gene: TRBV30; CDR3 DNA: TGTGCCTGTCCTATCAGGGGTGGACATGAGCAGTTCTTC; CDR3 protein: CACPIRGGHEQFF
clone size: .; D gene: .; J gene: TRBJ2-7; V gene: TRBV7-8; CDR3 DNA: TGTGCCAGCAGCTTAGAATGGGGACACAGCTCCTACGAGCAGTACTTC; CDR3 protein: CASSLEWGHSSYEQYF
clone size: .; D gene: TRBD1; J gene: TRBJ2-7; V gene: TRBV4-1; CDR3 DNA: TGCGCCAGCAGCCAAGAGGGGGACAGGGGGTACGAGCAGTACTTC; CDR3 protein: CASSQEGDRGYEQYF